This TCR beta chain was profiled in a study of early T cells in non-severe SARS-CoV-2 infection. This clonotype was observed many times. The CDR3 consists of 15 residues. Germline V gene data show CDR1 as MNHEY and CDR2 as SVGEGT. Trimming removed 6 bases from V and 4 bases from J, with 16 bases in between. One entry per CDR3 protein, called by TCRdb with MiXCR from the 5' RACE reads. This table has tens of thousands of distinct CDR3 sequences, approximately 5% appearing once. Sample: whole blood, taken at baseline. The rearrangement links TRBV6-2 or TRBV6-3 to TRBJ1-5; D is possibly TRBD1 (5 bases). The receptor was derived from an adult who was a healthcare worker with PCR-confirmed SARS-CoV-2 infection or an uninfected control (not recorded which). CDR3 DNA sequence: TGTGCCAGCAGCCCCGGTGGGGGAGGGAATCAGCCCCAGCATTTT. It encodes CASSPGGGGNQPQHF.